These 21 T cell receptor beta chains originate from one sample sequenced in a study of blood T cell repertoires in COVID-19. Profiled with immunoSEQ multiplex PCR; TCRdb holds only in-frame clones, not every one. The table records hundreds of thousands of clones, over 75% of them present only once. Sequencing input: peripheral blood. Receptors originate from a woman aged 55-70 years with acute or convalescent COVID-19.

This sequence joins TRBV5-1 and TRBJ1-1, with 7 bases fitting TRBD1. The CDR3 covers 16 residues. Losses at the gene ends were 0 bases for V and 6 bases for J; bases not matched to a gene: 11. Per the germline V gene, CDR1 is SGHRS and CDR2 is YFSETQ. The CDR3 spells CASSLGAGRGVSEAFF. CDR3 sequence (DNA): TGCGCCAGCAGCTTGGGTGCGGGCAGGGGGGTATCTGAAGCTTTCTTT.

The genes are TRBV11-2 and TRBJ2-3; TRBD2 agrees at 12 bases. Germline lookup yields CDR1 SGHAT and CDR2 FQNNGV. This CDR3 contains 18 residues. The V gene end was trimmed by 5 bases and the J gene end by 0 bases; junction bases not matched to a gene: 9. The CDR3, as DNA: TGTGCCAGCAGCCGCGGACTAGCGGGGCTGACTAGCACAGATACGCAGTATTTT. It codes for CASSRGLAGLTSTDTQYF.

This clone occurred a few times. The rearrangement joins TRBV5-1 to TRBJ2-6; TRBD1 agrees at 7 bases. The V gene end was trimmed by 4 bases and the J gene end by 0 bases; junction bases not matched to a gene: 10. Germline lookup yields CDR1 SGHRS and CDR2 YFSETQ. CDR3 length equals 18 residues. The CDR3 spells CASSGRTGSPSGANVLTF. CDR3 in DNA: TGCGCCAGCAGCGGTCGGACAGGTTCCCCCTCTGGGGCCAACGTCCTGACTTTC.

The DNA for the CDR3 is TGTGCCACCAGCAGAGGCGGGGGGGGCGGCAATCAGCCCCAGCATTTT. It specifies CATSRGGGGGNQPQHF. This chain connects TRBV15 to TRBJ1-5; D might be TRBD1 (6 bases). The CDR3 has 16 residues. Per germline, CDR1 LNHNV and CDR2 YYDKDF (reference sequence). The ends were cut back, 1 base at V and 2 bases at J, with 12 bases in the middle.

This CDR3 is CATSPPGWGMEGYTF. CDR3 sequence (DNA): TGTGCCACCAGTCCCCCAGGGTGGGGTATGGAAGGCTACACCTTC. The chain uses TRBV24-1 and TRBJ1-2, with D possibly being TRBD1 (5 bases). V was trimmed by 6 bases and J by 8 bases, leaving 21 bases between them. The germline CDR1 and CDR2 sequences are KGHDR and SFDVKD. The length of the CDR3 is 15 residues.

The chain links TRBV7-2 to TRBJ1-5, with D tentatively TRBD1 (6 bases). The germline CDR1 and CDR2 sequences are SGHTA and FQGNSA. The V end lost 0 bases, the J end lost 4 bases, and 10 bases lay between the germline ends. The CDR3 covers 15 residues. The CDR3 sequence: CASSLAGGRNQPQHF. DNA for the CDR3: TGTGCCAGCAGCTTAGCTGGGGGCCGGAATCAGCCCCAGCATTTT.

This clone was found once. V gene TRBV6-2 or TRBV6-3 combines with J gene TRBJ2-5; 9 bases are shared with TRBD2. The CDR3 is made up of 16 amino acids. V dropped 5 bases and J dropped 5; count of bases not matched to a gene: 12. Germline-derived CDR1 and CDR2 are MNHEY and SVGEGT. CDR3 DNA: TGTGCCAGCAGTCCACCCACGGCGGGGGGGCTGGAGACCCAGTACTTC. Translation: CASSPPTAGGLETQYF.

The rearrangement links TRBV5-4 to TRBJ2-5; 11 bases map to TRBD1. V dropped 4 bases and J dropped 5; count of bases not matched to a gene: 7. This CDR3 comprises 15 residues. Germline assignment: CDR1 SGHNT and CDR2 YYREEE (reference sequence). The chain's CDR3 is CASSIRTGGDETQYF. In DNA form, the CDR3 reads TGTGCCAGCAGCATCCGGACAGGGGGCGATGAGACCCAGTACTTC.

V is TRBV2 and J is TRBJ2-7; 7 bases are shared with TRBD1. Germline V CDR1 and CDR2: SNHLY, FYNNEI. V dropped 7 bases and J dropped 0; count of bases not matched to a gene: 0. The CDR3 covers 12 residues. DNA of the CDR3: TGTGCCAGCAAGGGGGCCTCCTACGAGCAGTACTTC. This sequence encodes CASKGASYEQYF.

The V and J genes are TRBV5-1 and TRBJ2-7; possible D gene TRBD2, 6 bases. This CDR3 comprises 12 residues. The V gene lost 4 bases and the J gene lost 6 bases, with 11 bases spanning the gap. Germline lookup yields CDR1 SGHRS and CDR2 YFSETQ. The CDR3 loop is CASSGTGGEQYF. In DNA, the CDR3 is TGCGCCAGCAGCGGGACTGGGGGCGAGCAGTACTTC.

The gene calls are TRBV27 and TRBJ1-2; a weak D match, TRBD1 (6 bases). Germline V gene sequence: CDR1 MNHEY, CDR2 SMNVEV (reference sequence). The CDR3 spans 15 residues. Between the trimmed V and J ends, which lost 0 bases and 4 bases, there was a span of 12 bases. CDR3 nucleotide sequence: TGTGCCAGCAGTTTATCTCACAGGGAGGGCTATGGCTACACCTTC. This codes for CASSLSHREGYGYTF.

The J gene is TRBJ2-7, the V gene TRBV12-3 or TRBV12-4; the match to TRBD2 covers 8 bases. Germline trimming cut 4 bases from V and 3 bases from J; bases unmatched to any gene: 2. The length of the CDR3 is 13 residues. CDR3 residues: CASSYSGGYEQYF. CDR3 coding DNA: TGTGCCAGCAGTTACAGCGGGGGCTACGAGCAGTACTTC.

This clone showed up just a few times. V and J are TRBV7-8 and TRBJ1-3; D ambiguous. The germline CDR1 and CDR2 sequences are SGHVS and FQNEAQ. Trimming removed 5 bases at V and 0 bases at J, with 17 bases between. The CDR3 runs 17 residues. CDR3 protein: CASSPIGAQSSGNTIYF. CDR3 coding DNA: TGTGCCAGCAGCCCTATAGGAGCGCAGAGCTCTGGAAACACCATATATTTT.

V usage is TRBV7-9 and J usage is TRBJ2-5; D is unclear. CDR1 is SEHNR and CDR2 is FQNEAQ in the germline V gene (reference sequence). Deletions cut 3 bases from V and 1 base from J, with 18 bases between. The CDR3 runs to 17 residues. The CDR3 region is CASSFPHEEFFQETQYF. The CDR3 DNA sequence: TGTGCCAGCAGCTTCCCCCACGAGGAGTTCTTCCAAGAGACCCAGTACTTC.

V and J are TRBV7-9 and TRBJ1-4; D uncertain. This CDR3 comprises 15 residues. V dropped 6 bases and J dropped 7 bases, with 18 bases sitting between them. Germline V gene sequence: CDR1 SEHNR, CDR2 FQNEAQ (reference sequence). The CDR3 reads CASRRGWGHTEKLFF. Written as DNA, the CDR3 is TGTGCCAGCAGACGAGGGTGGGGTCACACTGAAAAACTGTTTTTT.

About this clone: Other nucleotide sequences from this sample produce the same CDR3. The chain carries TRBV18 and TRBJ1-4; TRBD1 matches 7 bases. Germline V gene lookup returns CDR1 KGHSH and CDR2 LQKENI. This CDR3 is 13 amino acids long. Unmatched junction bases numbered 0, after V lost 3 bases and J lost 5 bases. DNA of the CDR3: TGTGCCAGCTCACCGGACAGGAATGAAAAACTGTTTTTT. Its protein is CASSPDRNEKLFF.

The chain employs TRBV21-1 and TRBJ1-2; the table's D call, TRBD1, was not checked against the DNA. TRBV21-1 is recorded as a pseudogene. The CDR3 consists of 13 residues. DNA of the CDR3: TGTGCCAGCACCTCAGGGTGGGGCTATGGCTACACCTTC. Its translation: CASTSGWGYGYTF.

This clone has only one observation. The chain has TRBV7-8 and TRBJ2-4, with TRBD1 matching over 8 bases. Trimming cost V 5 bases and J 2 bases; bases outside gene matches: 8. The CDR3 loop spans 16 amino acids. Germline CDR1 and CDR2: SGHVS and FQNEAQ. CDR3 sequence: CASSRSTGASKNIQYF. The CDR3 region has the DNA TGTGCCAGCAGCCGATCGACAGGGGCGTCCAAAAACATTCAGTACTTC.

This chain links TRBV10-3 with TRBJ1-4; D gene ambiguous. CDR3 size: 15 residues. Germline V gives CDR1 ENHRY, CDR2 SYGVKD. V lost 3 bases and J lost 0, with 8 bases in between. CDR3 sequence reads: CAISEHRTTNEKLFF. The CDR3 DNA sequence: TGTGCCATCAGTGAACACCGAACAACTAATGAAAAACTGTTTTTT.

The chain joins TRBV13 to TRBJ1-1; 8 bases are shared with TRBD1. V was pared by 3 bases and J by 1 base, with 10 bases of the junction left unmatched. The CDR3 loop spans 17 amino acids. The germline gives CDR1 PRHDT, CDR2 FYEKMQ (reference sequence). CDR3 bases: TGTGCCAGCAGCTTCGGGACAGGTCAATACGGGAACACTGAAGCTTTCTTT. This codes for CASSFGTGQYGNTEAFF. Full variable domain (remainder filled in from reference TRBV13 and TRBJ1-1): AAGVIQSPRHLIKEKRETATLKCYPIPRHDTVYWYQQGPGQDPQFLISFYEKMQSDKGSIPDRFSAQQFSDYHSELNMSSLELGDSALYFCASSFGTGQYGNTEAFFGQGTRLTVV.

The V call is TRBV7-2, the J call TRBJ2-5; D is unclear. The CDR3 length is 13 residues. The germline V and J ends were trimmed by 3 bases and 5 bases, with 10 bases remaining between them. Germline-derived CDR1 and CDR2 are SGHTA and FQGNSA. The chain's CDR3 is CASSLTYGETQYF. For the CDR3, the DNA is TGTGCCAGCAGCTTGACGTACGGGGAGACCCAGTACTTC. Looking up the rest from reference TRBV7-2 and TRBJ2-5 gives the full variable domain: GAGVSQSPSNKVTEKGKDVELRCDPISGHTALYWYRQSLGQGLEFLIYFQGNSAPDKSGLPSDRFSAERTGGSVSTLTIQRTQQEDSAVYLCASSLTYGETQYFGPGTRLLVL.